This TCR beta chain was sequenced during a study of blood T cell repertoires in COVID-19. Study in general: In each case, the material was cDNA or gDNA derived from T cells, B-cell-depleted T cells, or PBMCs.

Authors' processing steps: Reference gene primer amplification gave nucleated cell count estimates. The assay was immunoSEQ multiplex PCR, and TCRdb's table has in-frame clones only and misses some. Clone size and V and J calls were adopted from that table, with D and trimming inferred from the DNA. The sample contains some 150,000 clones, just under 85% of which appear only once. Germline CDR1 MDHEN, CDR2 SYDVKM. CDR3 size: 14 residues. Between the trimmed V and J ends, which lost 6 bases and 1 base, there was a span of 10 bases. The recovered donors of Cohort 3 showed two negative PCRs, clearance, or symptom resolution.

The chain uses TRBV28 and TRBJ1-3, with D hard to call. The TCR was taken from a man aged 50 to 59 who had recovered from COVID-19. Sequencing used PBMCs or T cells enriched from blood (not recorded which). The CDR3 DNA sequence: TGTGCCAGCAGCGCCAGGATTTCTGGAAACACCATATATTTT. Protein product: CASSARISGNTIYF.